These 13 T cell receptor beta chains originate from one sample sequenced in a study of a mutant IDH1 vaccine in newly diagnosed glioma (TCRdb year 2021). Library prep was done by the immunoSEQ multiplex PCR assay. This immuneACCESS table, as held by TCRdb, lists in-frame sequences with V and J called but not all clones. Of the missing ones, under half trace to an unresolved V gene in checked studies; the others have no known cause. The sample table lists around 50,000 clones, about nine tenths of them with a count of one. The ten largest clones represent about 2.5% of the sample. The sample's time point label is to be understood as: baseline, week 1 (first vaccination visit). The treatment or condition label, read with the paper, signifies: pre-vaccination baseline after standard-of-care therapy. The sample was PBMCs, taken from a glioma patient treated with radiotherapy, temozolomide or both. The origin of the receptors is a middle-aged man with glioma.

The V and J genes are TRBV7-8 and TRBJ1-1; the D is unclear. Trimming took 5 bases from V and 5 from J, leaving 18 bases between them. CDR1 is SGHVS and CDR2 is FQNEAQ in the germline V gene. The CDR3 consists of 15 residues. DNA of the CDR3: TGTGCCAGCAGCCCGCTGGGTGGGGTTGGAACTGAAGCTTTCTTT. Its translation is CASSPLGGVGTEAFF.

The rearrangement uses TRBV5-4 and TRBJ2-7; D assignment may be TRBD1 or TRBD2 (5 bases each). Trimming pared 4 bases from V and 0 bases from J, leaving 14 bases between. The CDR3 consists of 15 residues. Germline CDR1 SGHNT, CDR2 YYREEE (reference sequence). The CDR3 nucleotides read TGTGCCAGCAGCGGCCCCCCGGGGCACTCCTACGAGCAGTACTTC. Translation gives CASSGPPGHSYEQYF. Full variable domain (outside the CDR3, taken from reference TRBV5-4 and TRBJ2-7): ETGVTQSPTHLIKTRGQQVTLRCSSQSGHNTVSWYQQALGQGPQFIFQYYREEENGRGNFPPRFSGLQFPNYSSELNVNALELDDSALYLCASSGPPGHSYEQYFGPGTRLTVT.

The CDR3 loop is CASSLFGTGDADTQYF. In DNA, the CDR3 is TGTGCCAGCAGCTTGTTTGGGACAGGGGATGCAGATACGCAGTATTTT. The chain has TRBV5-6 and TRBJ2-3; 10 positions agree with TRBD1. The CDR3 covers 16 residues. The J segment lost 4 bases and the V segment lost 1 base, leaving 6 bases of the junction unmatched. In germline, CDR1 is SGHDT, CDR2 YYEEEE.

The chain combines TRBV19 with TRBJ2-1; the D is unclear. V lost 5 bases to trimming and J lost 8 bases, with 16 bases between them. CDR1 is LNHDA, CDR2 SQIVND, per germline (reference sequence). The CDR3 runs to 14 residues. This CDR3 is CASSSWTPGDEQFF. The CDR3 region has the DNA TGTGCCAGTAGTTCCTGGACCCCAGGCGATGAGCAGTTCTTC.

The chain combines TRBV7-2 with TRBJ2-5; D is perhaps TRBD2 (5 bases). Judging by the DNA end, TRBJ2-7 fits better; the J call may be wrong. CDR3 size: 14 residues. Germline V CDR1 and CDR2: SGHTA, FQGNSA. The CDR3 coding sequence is TGTGCCAGCAGCTATCTTGGCGGGTACTACGAGCAGTACTTC. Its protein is CASSYLGGYYEQYF.

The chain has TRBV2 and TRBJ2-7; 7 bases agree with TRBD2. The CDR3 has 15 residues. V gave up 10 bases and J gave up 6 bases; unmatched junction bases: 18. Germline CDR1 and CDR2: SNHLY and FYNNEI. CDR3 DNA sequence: TGTGCCAATTCAGCCGTGGCGGGAGTAACTGCCGAGCAGTACTTC. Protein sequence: CANSAVAGVTAEQYF.

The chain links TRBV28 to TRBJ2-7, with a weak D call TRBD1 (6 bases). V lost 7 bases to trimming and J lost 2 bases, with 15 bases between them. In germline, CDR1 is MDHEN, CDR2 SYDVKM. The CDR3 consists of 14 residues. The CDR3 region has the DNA TGTGCCAGCACCCAGGGAACAGGGACCTACGAGCAGTACTTC. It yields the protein CASTQGTGTYEQYF.

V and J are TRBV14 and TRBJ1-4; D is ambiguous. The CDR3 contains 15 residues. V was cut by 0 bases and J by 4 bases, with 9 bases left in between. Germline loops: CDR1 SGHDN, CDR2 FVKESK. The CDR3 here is CASSQDLGRNEKLFF. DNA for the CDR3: TGTGCCAGCAGCCAAGATCTAGGTCGTAATGAAAAACTGTTTTTT.

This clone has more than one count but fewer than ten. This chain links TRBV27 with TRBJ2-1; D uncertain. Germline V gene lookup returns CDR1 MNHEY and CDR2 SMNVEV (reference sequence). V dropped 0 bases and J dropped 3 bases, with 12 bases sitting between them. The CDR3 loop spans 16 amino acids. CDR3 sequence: CASSLSFGRLYNEQFF. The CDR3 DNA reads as TGTGCCAGCAGTTTATCTTTTGGACGGCTCTACAATGAGCAGTTCTTC.

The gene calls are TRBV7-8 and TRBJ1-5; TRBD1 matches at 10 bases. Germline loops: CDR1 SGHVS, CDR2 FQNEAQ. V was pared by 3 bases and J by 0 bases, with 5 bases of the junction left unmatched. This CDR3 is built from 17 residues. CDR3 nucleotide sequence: TGTGCCAGCAGCTTTCGGGGACAGGGGTATAGCAATCAGCCCCAGCATTTT. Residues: CASSFRGQGYSNQPQHF.

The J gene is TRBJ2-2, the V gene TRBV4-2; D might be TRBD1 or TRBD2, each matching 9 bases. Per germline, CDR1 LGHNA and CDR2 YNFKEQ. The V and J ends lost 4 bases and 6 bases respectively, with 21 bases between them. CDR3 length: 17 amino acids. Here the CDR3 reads CASSPTGGGGVAGELFF. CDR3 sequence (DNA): TGTGCCAGCAGCCCTACAGGGGGCGGGGGGGTTGCCGGGGAGCTGTTTTTT.

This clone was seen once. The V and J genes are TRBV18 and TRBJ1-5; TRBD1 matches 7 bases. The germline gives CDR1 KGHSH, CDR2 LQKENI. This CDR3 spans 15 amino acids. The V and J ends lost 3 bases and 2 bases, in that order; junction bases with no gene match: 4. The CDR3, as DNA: TGTGCCAGCTCACCGGAGGGGGCCGGCAATCAGCCCCAGCATTTT. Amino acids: CASSPEGAGNQPQHF. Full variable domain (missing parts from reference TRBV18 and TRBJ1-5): NAGVMQNPRHLVRRRGQEARLRCSPMKGHSHVYWYRQLPEEGLKFMVYLQKENIIDESGMPKERFSAEFPKEGPSILRIQQVVRGDSAAYFCASSPEGAGNQPQHFGDGTRLSIL.

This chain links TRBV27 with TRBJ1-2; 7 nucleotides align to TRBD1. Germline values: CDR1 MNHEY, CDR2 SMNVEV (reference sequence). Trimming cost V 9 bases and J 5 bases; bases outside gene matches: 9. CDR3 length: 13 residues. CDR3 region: CASLPQGGYGYTF. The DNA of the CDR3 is TGTGCCAGTCTACCGCAGGGGGGTTATGGCTACACCTTC.